This TCR beta chain was obtained from a study of response to subunit inactivated influenza vaccine. Trimming shortened V by 4 bases and J by 2 bases, and 15 bases separated the two germline ends. CDR3 length: 14 residues. CDR1 and CDR2 (germline): SQVTM, ANQGSEA. Study-wide results and limits: There was a suggestion from the authors that each seasonal influenza vaccination recruits few new T cells.

About this clonotype: Antigen specificity is unknown.

One entry per CDR3 protein, called by TCRdb with MiXCR from the RT-PCR reads. Of about 480,000 distinct CDR3 sequences in the sample, 13% were seen once. The clonotype comes from a man in his forties or fifties who received an inactivated influenza vaccine. This chain links TRBV29-1 with TRBJ2-7; D gene ambiguous. The source was PBMCs from blood, collected around seven weeks after vaccination. CDR3 bases: TGCAGCGTTGCGGTGGCGGATTCCCCCTACGAGCAGTACTTC. It is translated as CSVAVADSPYEQYF.